A selection of T cell receptor beta chains follows, all from one sample in a study of post-analysis software for immune sequencing data. Each CDR3 protein is one row after TCRdb ran MiXCR on the PCR reads. The table lists hundreds of thousands of distinct CDR3 sequences, about 53% of them singletons. The sequenced sample was blood. These receptors were obtained from a girl aged 5-17 years with multiple sclerosis. Each CDR3 is given with its conserved first and last residue. The order of the fields is clone size, V gene, D gene, J gene, CDR3 protein, CDR3 DNA. A D gene is named only where the DNA matches it firmly. Only some rows state a clone size, as once, few, many or a class for expanded clones.

>once|TRBV5-1|.|TRBJ2-1
CASSFRGSSHNEQFF
TGCGCCAGCAGCTTCAGGGGTTCTAGCCACAATGAGCAGTTCTTC
>.|TRBV11-2|.|TRBJ2-5
CASSSFPGHPGTQYF
TGTGCCAGCAGCTCATTCCCGGGCCACCCAGGGACCCAGTACTTC
>.|TRBV4-1|.|TRBJ2-7
CASSQDQGTYEQYF
TGCGCCAGCAGCCAAGATCAGGGGACCTACGAGCAGTACTTC
>.|TRBV7-8|.|TRBJ1-2
CASSLPTYGYTF
TGTGCCAGCAGCTTACCCACCTATGGCTACACCTTC
>.|TRBV18|.|TRBJ2-7
CASSRGRATYEQYF
TGTGCCAGCTCACGCGGCAGGGCAACCTACGAGCAGTACTTC
>.|TRBV4-1|TRBD2|TRBJ2-1
CASSQAGLVTSYNEQFF
TGCGCCAGCAGTCAAGCGGGACTAGTGACTTCCTACAATGAGCAGTTCTTC
>.|TRBV29-1|.|TRBJ2-1
CSVETATGQFF
TGCAGCGTTGAAACGGCCACAGGGCAGTTCTTC
>.|TRBV18|.|TRBJ1-1
CASSPRDGDTEAFF
TGTGCCAGCTCACCAAGGGACGGAGACACTGAAGCTTTCTTT
>.|TRBV4-2|.|TRBJ1-1
CASSQAGTGNTEAFF
TGTGCCAGCAGCCAGGCCGGGACGGGGAACACTGAAGCTTTCTTT
>.|TRBV12-3/TRBV12-4|TRBD2|TRBJ2-1
CASSSRGLAGVYYEQFF
TGTGCCAGCAGTTCCAGGGGACTAGCGGGAGTCTATTATGAGCAGTTCTTC
>few|TRBV10-3|TRBD1|TRBJ1-2
CATSPDRSITNYGYTF
TGTGCCACCAGTCCGGACAGGAGTATAACTAACTATGGCTACACCTTC
>few|TRBV7-9|.|TRBJ2-7
CASSFSAYEQYF
TGTGCCAGCAGCTTTTCCGCCTACGAGCAGTACTTC
>few|TRBV29-1|.|TRBJ2-1
CSVELDLAGIEQFF
TGCAGCGTTGAACTAGATTTGGCAGGAATTGAGCAGTTCTTC